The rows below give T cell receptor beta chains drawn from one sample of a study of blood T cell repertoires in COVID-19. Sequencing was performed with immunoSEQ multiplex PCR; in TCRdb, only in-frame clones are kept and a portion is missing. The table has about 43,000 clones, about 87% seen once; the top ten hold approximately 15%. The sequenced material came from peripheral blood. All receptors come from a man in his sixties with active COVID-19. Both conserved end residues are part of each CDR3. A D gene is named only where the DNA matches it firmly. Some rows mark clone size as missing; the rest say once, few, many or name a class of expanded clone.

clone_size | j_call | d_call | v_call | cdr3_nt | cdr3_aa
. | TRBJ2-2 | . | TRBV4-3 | TGCGCCAGCAGCCAAGATAATTTAATTCGGTCGAACACCGGGGAGCTGTTTTTT | CASSQDNLIRSNTGELFF
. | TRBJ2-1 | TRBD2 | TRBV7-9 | TGTGCCAGCAGCTTATTACTAGCGGGCTACAATGAGCAGTTCTTC | CASSLLLAGYNEQFF
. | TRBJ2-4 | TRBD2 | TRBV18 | TGTGCCAGCTCACCACCGACGGGAGGAAATATTCAGTACTTC | CASSPPTGGNIQYF
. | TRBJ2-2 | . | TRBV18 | TGTGCCAGCTCACCACAGAGCACCGGGGAGCTGTTTTTT | CASSPQSTGELFF
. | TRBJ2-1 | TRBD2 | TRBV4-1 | TGCGCCAGCAGCCACCCCGATCTAGCGGTAGACAATGAGCAGTTCTTC | CASSHPDLAVDNEQFF
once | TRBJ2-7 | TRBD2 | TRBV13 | TGTGCCAGCAGCTTAGGAGGACTAGCGGAGACCTACGAGCAGTACTTC | CASSLGGLAETYEQYF
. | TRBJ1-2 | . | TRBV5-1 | TGCGCCAGCAGCGGAATACAGGGACCGCAGGGTGGCTACACCTTC | CASSGIQGPQGGYTF
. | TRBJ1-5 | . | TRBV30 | TGTGCCTGGAGGGACGGGAAGAATCAGCCCCAGCATTTT | CAWRDGKNQPQHF
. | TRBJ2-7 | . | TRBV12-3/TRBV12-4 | TGTGCCAGCAGTTTAGTCAGGGGCGAGCAGTACTTC | CASSLVRGEQYF
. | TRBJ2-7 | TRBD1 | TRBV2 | TGTGCCAGCAGTGGCTGGGGACAGGGCTCCGAGCAGTACTTC | CASSGWGQGSEQYF
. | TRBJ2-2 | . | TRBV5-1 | TGCGCCAGCAGCTTGAGGTTATCGGGCACCGGGGAGCTGTTTTTT | CASSLRLSGTGELFF
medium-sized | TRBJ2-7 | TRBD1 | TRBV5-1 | TGCGCCAGCAGCTTGGATTTCGGACAGGGGTACGAGCAGTACTTC | CASSLDFGQGYEQYF
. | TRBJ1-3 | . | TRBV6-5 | TGTGCCAGCAACTCTTACAGAGGAAACACCATATATTTT | CASNSYRGNTIYF
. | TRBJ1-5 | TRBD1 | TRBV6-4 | TGTGCCAGCATATCCGTGGGACAGCTGAAAGAGTGTTGGAATCAGCCCCAGCATTTT | CASISVGQLKECWNQPQHF
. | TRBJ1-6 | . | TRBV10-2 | TGCGCCAGCAGCGGAGAAGCCCAACGGGTCCACTTT | CASSGEAQRVHF
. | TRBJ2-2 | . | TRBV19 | TGTGCCAGTATTGGGCGGGGGCTGAACACCGGGGAGCTGTTTTTT | CASIGRGLNTGELFF
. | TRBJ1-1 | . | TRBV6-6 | TGTGCCAGCACCTTACTGGGGGAGGGAACTGAAGCTTTCTTT | CASTLLGEGTEAFF
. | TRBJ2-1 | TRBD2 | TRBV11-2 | TGTGCCAGCAGCTGGGGACCGGCGGGGGTGAACATTTACAATGAGCAGTTCTTC | CASSWGPAGVNIYNEQFF
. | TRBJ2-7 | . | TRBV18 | TGTGCCAGCTCATCTGGGGTACTAGCCTACGAGCAGTACTTC | CASSSGVLAYEQYF
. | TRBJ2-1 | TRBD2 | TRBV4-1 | TGCGCCAGCAGCCATGATACCGGGACTAGTCTGTCCAATGAGCAGTTCTTC | CASSHDTGTSLSNEQFF
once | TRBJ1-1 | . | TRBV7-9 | TGTGCCAGCAGCTTACGGGAGAGGGCTTTCTTT | CASSLRERAFF
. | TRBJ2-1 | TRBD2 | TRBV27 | TGTGCCAGCAGTTTGAGCGGGAGACACAATGAGCAGTTCTTC | CASSLSGRHNEQFF
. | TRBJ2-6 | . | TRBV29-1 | TGCAGCGTTGTGGGAGCCTCTGGGGCCAACGTCCTGACTTTC | CSVVGASGANVLTF
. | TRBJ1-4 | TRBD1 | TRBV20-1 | TGCAGTGCTAGTTCAACAGGGGCCGAAAAACTGTTTTTT | CSASSTGAEKLFF
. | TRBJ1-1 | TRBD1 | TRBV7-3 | TGTGCCAGCAGCCGAGAAACAGGGGACACTGAAGCTTTCTTT | CASSRETGDTEAFF
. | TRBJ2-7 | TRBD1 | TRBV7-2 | TGTGCCAGCAGCTTGCGGACAGGGGGGGTCGAGCAGTACTTC | CASSLRTGGVEQYF
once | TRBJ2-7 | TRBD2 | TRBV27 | TGTGCCAGCAGACTAGGACTAGCGGGAGCCTACGAGCAGTACTTC | CASRLGLAGAYEQYF
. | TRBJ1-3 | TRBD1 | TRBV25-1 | TGTGCCAGCAGTACGTGGACAGGGCGCTCTGGAAACACCATATATTTT | CASSTWTGRSGNTIYF
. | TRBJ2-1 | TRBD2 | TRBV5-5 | TGTGCCAGCAGCTGGGGGACTACCCCAGGAGATGAGCAGTTCTTC | CASSWGTTPGDEQFF
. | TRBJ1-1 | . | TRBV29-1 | TGCAGCGTTGACAGGGAGAACACTGAAGCTTTCTTT | CSVDRENTEAFF
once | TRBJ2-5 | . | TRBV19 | TGTGCCAGTAGTAGCCAGGGTACGAAAGAGACCCAGTACTTC | CASSSQGTKETQYF
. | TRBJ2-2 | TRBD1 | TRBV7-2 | TGTGCCAGCAGCCTTCGGACAGGGGGAGAGACCGGGGAGCTGTTTTTT | CASSLRTGGETGELFF
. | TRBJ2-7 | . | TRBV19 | TGTGCCAGTAGTATTCGGGGTGGCGAGCAGTACTTC | CASSIRGGEQYF
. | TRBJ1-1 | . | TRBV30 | TGTGCCTGGAGTGGGAGTCTGAGCACTGAAGCTTTCTTT | CAWSGSLSTEAFF
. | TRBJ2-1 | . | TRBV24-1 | TGTGCCACCAGTGATGGGCGGGGTTCCTACAATGAGCAGTTCTTC | CATSDGRGSYNEQFF
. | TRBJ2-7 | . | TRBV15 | TGTGCCACCAGCAGAGATATTAAAGCGGGCCGAACCTACGAGCAGTACTTC | CATSRDIKAGRTYEQYF
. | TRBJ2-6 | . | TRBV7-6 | TGTGCCGGCAGCCCCCGGGACTCTGGGGCCAACGTCCTGACTTTC | CAGSPRDSGANVLTF
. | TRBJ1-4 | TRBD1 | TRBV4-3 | TGCGCCAGCAGCCGACAGGGCTCAACTAATGAAAAACTGTTTTTT | CASSRQGSTNEKLFF
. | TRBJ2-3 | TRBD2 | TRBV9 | TGTGCCAGCAGCGTAGGTCTAGCGGGAGTCACAGATACGCAGTATTTT | CASSVGLAGVTDTQYF
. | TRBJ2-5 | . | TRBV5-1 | TGCGCCAGCAGCTTGGGTTCCGTAATAGAGACCCAGTACTTC | CASSLGSVIETQYF
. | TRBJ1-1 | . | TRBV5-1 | TGCGCCAGCAGCGAGAACCAGGGAGGAGGCACTGAAGCTTTCTTT | CASSENQGGGTEAFF
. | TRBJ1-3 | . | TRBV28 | TGTGCCAGCGCGCCCAGCGGGGGACTCCGCTCTGGAAACACCATATATTTT | CASAPSGGLRSGNTIYF